Below, 17 T cell receptor beta chains from the same sample are listed, as sequenced in a study of cytomegalovirus exposure and HLA in healthy donors. PCR primers comprised 60 Vbeta and 13 Jbeta primers. Here immunoSEQ multiplex PCR was the method, and the copy in TCRdb shows in-frame clones only, minus some. The data show some 130,000 clones, roughly 82% seen once. Sequencing input: PBMCs. The receptors here all came from a male donor in good health and CMV-seropositive.

The genes are TRBV19 and TRBJ2-1, with TRBD2 matching 7 bases. The ends lost 1 base at V and 2 bases at J; junction bases unmatched: 2. In germline, CDR1 is LNHDA, CDR2 SQIVND (reference sequence). CDR3 length: 15 residues. The CDR3 DNA sequence: TGTGCCAGTAGTATAGCGGGAGGTACCTACAATGAGCAGTTCTTC. Its protein is CASSIAGGTYNEQFF.

The J gene is TRBJ2-7, the V gene TRBV10-2; TRBD2 matches at 12 bases. Trimming at V came to 2 bases and at J to 4 bases, leaving 15 bases not matched to a gene. The CDR3 contains 19 residues. Germline lookup yields CDR1 WSHSY and CDR2 SAAADI. The CDR3 here is CASSELLGLAGPGGYEQYF. The CDR3 region has the DNA TGCGCCAGCAGTGAGCTGTTGGGACTAGCGGGTCCTGGCGGTTACGAGCAGTACTTC.

The chain is built from TRBV7-6 and TRBJ2-6; D is unresolved. The CDR3 sequence is 15 residues long. The germline gives CDR1 SGHVS, CDR2 FNYEAQ. The V gene lost 4 bases and the J gene lost 4 bases, with 11 bases spanning the gap. The CDR3, as DNA: TGTGCCAGCAGCTCTTTCGAGGTCGGGGCCAACGTCCTGACTTTC. This encodes CASSSFEVGANVLTF. The full variable domain, completed using reference TRBV7-6 and TRBJ2-6, is GAGVSQSPRYKVTKRGQDVALRCDPISGHVSLYWYRQALGQGPEFLTYFNYEAQQDKSGLPNDRFSAERPEGSISTLTIQRTEQRDSAMYRCASSSFEVGANVLTFGAGSRLTVL.

This clone was seen only once. The chain has TRBV4-2 and TRBJ1-6; TRBD1 aligns across 9 bases. Per the germline V gene, CDR1 is LGHNA and CDR2 is YNFKEQ. J gave up 4 bases and V 4 bases, and 2 bases lay outside the gene matches. This CDR3 comprises 15 residues. The chain's CDR3 is CASSLDRGYNSPLHF. CDR3 in DNA: TGTGCCAGCAGCCTCGACAGGGGGTATAATTCACCCCTCCACTTT.

The rearrangement uses TRBV7-2 and TRBJ1-1; the match to TRBD1 covers 7 bases. Germline CDR1 SGHTA, CDR2 FQGNSA. This CDR3 is 15 amino acids long. The V and J ends lost 3 bases and 4 bases, in that order; junction bases with no gene match: 8. The CDR3 is CASSFARGMSTEAFF. The DNA of the CDR3 is TGTGCCAGCAGCTTCGCCAGGGGGATGAGCACTGAAGCTTTCTTT.

CDR3 nucleotides: TGTGCCAGTAGATCAGGGTACCAAGAGACCCAGTACTTC. Protein product: CASRSGYQETQYF. V gene TRBV19 combines with J gene TRBJ2-5, with D tentatively TRBD1 (5 bases). Germline values: CDR1 LNHDA, CDR2 SQIVND (reference sequence). V lost 6 bases to trimming and J lost 0 bases, with 8 bases between them. The length of the CDR3 is 13 residues.

The chain recombines TRBV5-6 with TRBJ2-1, with 7 bases identical to TRBD2. The CDR3 has 14 amino acids. Germline CDR1 and CDR2: SGHDT and YYEEEE. V lost 6 bases to trimming and J lost 3 bases; unmatched junction nucleotides: 6. The CDR3 region has the DNA TGTGCCAGCACTGGGGGGGACCACTACAATGAGCAGTTCTTC. Its translation is CASTGGDHYNEQFF.

This chain links TRBV4-1 with TRBJ2-3, with D possibly TRBD2 on 5 matching bases. Germline V gene sequence: CDR1 MGHRA, CDR2 YSYEKL. Trimming removed 1 base from V and 3 bases from J, with 11 bases in between. This CDR3 is 15 amino acids long. The CDR3 loop reads CASSQGPSGTDTQYF. DNA for the CDR3: TGCGCCAGCAGCCAAGGGCCCTCGGGGACAGATACGCAGTATTTT.

The chain recombines TRBV15 with TRBJ2-5, with a possible D match to TRBD2 (6 bases). Trimming left V 4 bases short and J 5 bases short, with 14 bases between. The CDR3 covers 14 residues. Per the germline V gene, CDR1 is LNHNV and CDR2 is YYDKDF (reference sequence). CDR3 protein: CATSTREIGETQYF. CDR3 in DNA: TGTGCCACCAGCACACGGGAGATCGGGGAGACCCAGTACTTC.

This CDR3 reads CASSVGLPYEQYF. CDR3 bases: TGTGCCAGCAGTGTTGGGCTACCCTACGAGCAGTACTTC. V gene TRBV2 combines with J gene TRBJ2-7, with D uncertain. The germline V gene encodes CDR1 SNHLY and CDR2 FYNNEI. CDR3 length equals 13 residues. The V and J ends lost 4 bases and 2 bases respectively, with 9 bases between them.

The V call is TRBV10-3, the J call TRBJ2-1; no firm D call. Deletions cut 10 bases from V and 2 bases from J, with 15 bases between. Germline V gives CDR1 ENHRY, CDR2 SYGVKD. The CDR3 is 14 amino acids. The DNA of the CDR3 is TGTGCCACCGCCCCGGCGGTAACCTACAATGAGCAGTTCTTC. It encodes CATAPAVTYNEQFF.

The V gene is TRBV4-3, the J gene TRBJ1-3; possible D gene TRBD1, 5 bases. Trimming shortened V by 0 bases and J by 0 bases, and 9 bases separated the two germline ends. The CDR3 has 16 residues. In germline, CDR1 is LGHNA, CDR2 YSLEER. The chain's CDR3 is CASSQDRAPSGNTIYF. CDR3 DNA: TGCGCCAGCAGCCAAGACAGGGCCCCCTCTGGAAACACCATATATTTT.

In its sample, this clone was seen once. The CDR3 nucleotides are TGTGCCAGTAGTGCCGAGGGTCGCTATGGCTACACCTTC. Amino acid sequence: CASSAEGRYGYTF. The chain links TRBV19 to TRBJ1-2; no clear D. The CDR3 contains 13 residues. The germline V and J ends were trimmed by 5 bases and 4 bases, with 11 bases remaining between them. CDR1 and CDR2 from the germline V gene are LNHDA and SQIVND (reference sequence).

This clone was detected a few times. V is TRBV29-1 and J is TRBJ2-4; 13 bases map to TRBD2. This CDR3 comprises 12 residues. V lost 7 bases to trimming and J lost 8 bases; unmatched junction nucleotides: 2. CDR1 and CDR2 (germline): SQVTM, ANQGSEA. DNA for the CDR3: TGCAGCGCCGGACTAGCGGGAGACATTCAGTACTTC. Encoded protein: CSAGLAGDIQYF.

The rearrangement joins TRBV6-4 to TRBJ2-7; D ambiguous. V dropped 6 bases and J dropped 7 bases, with 19 bases sitting between them. This CDR3 comprises 14 residues. Germline CDR1 reads MRHNA; CDR2 reads SNTAGT. CDR3 nucleotides: TGTGCCAGCAGCGAGCTAAGCCCCCAGCGAGAGCAGTACTTC. Protein: CASSELSPQREQYF.

This clone turned up a few times. This chain joins TRBV6-1 and TRBJ2-7, with TRBD1 matching 10 bases. J lost 3 bases, V lost 8 bases, and 4 bases had no gene match. The V gene's germline CDR1 is MNHNS and CDR2 SASEGT. CDR3 length: 13 residues. The CDR3 loop is CASSTGGGYEQYF. The CDR3 nucleotides read TGTGCCAGCTCGACAGGGGGCGGCTACGAGCAGTACTTC.

This clone has only a few counts. The chain has TRBV27 and TRBJ2-7; D is ambiguous. CDR3 length: 13 residues. V was cut by 4 bases and J by 2 bases, with 9 bases left in between. Germline V gene data show CDR1 as MNHEY and CDR2 as SMNVEV (reference sequence). CDR3 nucleotide sequence: TGTGCCAGCAGTTCCCGGGTGACCTACGAGCAGTACTTC. Protein: CASSSRVTYEQYF.